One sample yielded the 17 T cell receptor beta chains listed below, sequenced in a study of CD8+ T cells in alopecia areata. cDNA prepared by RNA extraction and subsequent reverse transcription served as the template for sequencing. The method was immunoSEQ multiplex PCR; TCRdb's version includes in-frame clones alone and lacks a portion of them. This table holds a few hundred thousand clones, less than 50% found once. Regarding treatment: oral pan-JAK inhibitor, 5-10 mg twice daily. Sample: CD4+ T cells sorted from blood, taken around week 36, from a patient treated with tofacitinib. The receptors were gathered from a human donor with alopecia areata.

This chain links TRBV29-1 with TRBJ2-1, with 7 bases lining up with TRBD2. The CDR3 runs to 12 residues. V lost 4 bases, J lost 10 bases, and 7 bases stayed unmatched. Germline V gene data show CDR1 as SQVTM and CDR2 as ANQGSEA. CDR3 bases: TGCAGCGTTGGGGGAGGGCAGGGAGAGCAGTTCTTC. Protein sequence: CSVGGGQGEQFF.

CDR3 DNA sequence: TGTGCCAGCAGTTACTCGGGACAGGGAGCCTACGAGCAGTACTTC. Translation: CASSYSGQGAYEQYF. The chain couples TRBV6-5 to TRBJ2-7; 9 bases line up with TRBD1. V was clipped by 0 bases and J by 2 bases; unmatched bases: 2. Germline V CDR1 and CDR2: MNHEY, SVGAGI. The CDR3 runs 15 residues.

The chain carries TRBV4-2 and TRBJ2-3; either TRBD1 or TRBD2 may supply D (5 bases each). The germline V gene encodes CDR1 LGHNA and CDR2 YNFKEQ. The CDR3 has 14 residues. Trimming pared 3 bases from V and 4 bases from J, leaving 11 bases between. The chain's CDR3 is CASSHGDGPDTQYF. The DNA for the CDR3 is TGTGCCAGCAGCCACGGGGACGGCCCAGATACGCAGTATTTT.

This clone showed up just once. The CDR3 sequence: CASSLDRSPETQYF. The CDR3, as DNA: TGCGCCAGCAGCTTGGACAGGAGTCCAGAGACCCAGTACTTC. This chain joins TRBV5-1 and TRBJ2-5; TRBD1 is a possible D gene (5 bases). The CDR3 runs 14 residues. The germline V gene encodes CDR1 SGHRS and CDR2 YFSETQ. V was clipped by 0 bases and J by 4 bases, with 10 bases between them.

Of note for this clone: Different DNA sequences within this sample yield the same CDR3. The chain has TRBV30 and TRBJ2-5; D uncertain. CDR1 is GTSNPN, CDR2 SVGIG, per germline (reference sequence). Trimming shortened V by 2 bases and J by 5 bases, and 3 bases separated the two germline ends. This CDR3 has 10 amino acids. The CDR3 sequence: CAWSRETQYF. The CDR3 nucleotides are TGTGCCTGGAGTAGGGAGACCCAGTACTTC.

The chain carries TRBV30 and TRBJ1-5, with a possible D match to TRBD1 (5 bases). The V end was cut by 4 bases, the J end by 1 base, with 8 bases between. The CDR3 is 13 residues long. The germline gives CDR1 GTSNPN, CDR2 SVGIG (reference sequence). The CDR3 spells CAWTRASNQPQHF. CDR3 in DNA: TGTGCCTGGACCAGGGCCAGCAATCAGCCCCAGCATTTT. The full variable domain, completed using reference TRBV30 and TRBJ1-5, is SQTIHQWPATLVQPVGSPLSLECTVEGTSNPNLYWYRQAAGRGLQLLFYSVGIGQISSEVPQNLSASRPQDRQFILSSKKLLLSDSGFYLCAWTRASNQPQHFGDGTRLSIL.

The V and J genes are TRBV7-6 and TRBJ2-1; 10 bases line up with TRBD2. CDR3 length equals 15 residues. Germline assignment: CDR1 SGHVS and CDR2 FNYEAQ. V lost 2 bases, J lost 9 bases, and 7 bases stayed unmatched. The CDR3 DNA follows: TGTGCCAGCAGCTTATCTTCAGTAGCGGGAGGTGAGCAGTTCTTC. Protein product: CASSLSSVAGGEQFF.

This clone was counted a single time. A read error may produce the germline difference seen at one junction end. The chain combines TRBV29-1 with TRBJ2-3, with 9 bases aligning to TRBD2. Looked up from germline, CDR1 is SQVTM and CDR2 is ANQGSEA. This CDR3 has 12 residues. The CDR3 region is CSVGDRGRAPYF. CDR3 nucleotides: TGCAGCGTTGGTGATCGCGGGAGGGCCCCCTACTTT.

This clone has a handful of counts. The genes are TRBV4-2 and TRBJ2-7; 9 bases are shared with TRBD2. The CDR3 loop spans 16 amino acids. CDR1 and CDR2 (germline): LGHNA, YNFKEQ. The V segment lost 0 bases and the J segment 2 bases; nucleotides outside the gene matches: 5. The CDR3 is CASSQDLSSGTYEQYF. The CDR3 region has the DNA TGTGCCAGCAGCCAAGATTTGTCTAGCGGGACCTACGAGCAGTACTTC.

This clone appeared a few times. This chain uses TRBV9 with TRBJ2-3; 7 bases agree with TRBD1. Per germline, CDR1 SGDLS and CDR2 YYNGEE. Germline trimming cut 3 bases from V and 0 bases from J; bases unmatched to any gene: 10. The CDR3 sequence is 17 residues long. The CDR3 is CASSGGIWGQSTDTQYF. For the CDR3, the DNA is TGTGCCAGCAGCGGAGGGATATGGGGACAGAGCACAGATACGCAGTATTTT.

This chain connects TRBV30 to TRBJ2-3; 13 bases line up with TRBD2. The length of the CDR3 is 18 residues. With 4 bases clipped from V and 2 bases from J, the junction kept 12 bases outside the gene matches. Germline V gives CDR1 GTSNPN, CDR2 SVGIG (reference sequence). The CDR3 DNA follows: TGTGCCTGGATCCGACCCGGGACTAGCGGGAAGATCACAGATACGCAGTATTTT. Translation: CAWIRPGTSGKITDTQYF.

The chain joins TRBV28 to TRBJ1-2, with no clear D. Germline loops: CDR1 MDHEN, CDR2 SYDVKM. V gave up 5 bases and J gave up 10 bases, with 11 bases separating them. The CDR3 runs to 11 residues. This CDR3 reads CASSPGLDYTF. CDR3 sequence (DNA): TGTGCCAGCAGTCCAGGATTAGACTACACCTTC.

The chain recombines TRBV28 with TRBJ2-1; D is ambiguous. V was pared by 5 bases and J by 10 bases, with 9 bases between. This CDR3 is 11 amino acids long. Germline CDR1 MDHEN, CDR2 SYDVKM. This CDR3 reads CASSPTREQFF. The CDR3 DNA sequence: TGTGCCAGCAGTCCAACTCGCGAGCAGTTCTTC.

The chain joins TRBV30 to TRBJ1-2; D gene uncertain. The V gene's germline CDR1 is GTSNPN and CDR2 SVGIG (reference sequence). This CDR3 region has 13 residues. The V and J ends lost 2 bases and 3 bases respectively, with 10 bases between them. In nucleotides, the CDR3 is TGTGCCTGGAGTAAGACGGGAGACTATGGCTACACCTTC. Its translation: CAWSKTGDYGYTF.

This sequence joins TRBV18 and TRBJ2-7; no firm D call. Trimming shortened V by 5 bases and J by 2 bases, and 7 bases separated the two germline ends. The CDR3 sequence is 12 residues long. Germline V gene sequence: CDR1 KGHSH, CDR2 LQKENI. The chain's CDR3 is CASSGRAYEQYF. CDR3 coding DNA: TGTGCCAGCTCAGGAAGGGCCTACGAGCAGTACTTC.

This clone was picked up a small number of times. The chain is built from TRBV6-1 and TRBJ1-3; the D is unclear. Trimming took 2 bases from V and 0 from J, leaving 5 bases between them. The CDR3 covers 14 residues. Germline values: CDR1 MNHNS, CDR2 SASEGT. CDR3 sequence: CASSESISGNTIYF. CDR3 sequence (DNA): TGTGCCAGCAGTGAATCGATCTCTGGAAACACCATATATTTT.

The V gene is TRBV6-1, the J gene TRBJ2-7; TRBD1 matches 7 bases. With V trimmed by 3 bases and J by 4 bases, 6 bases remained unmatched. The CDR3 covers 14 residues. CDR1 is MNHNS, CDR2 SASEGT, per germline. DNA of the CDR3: TGTGCCAGCAGTGAGGGAGACAGGGTGTACGAGCAGTACTTC. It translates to CASSEGDRVYEQYF.